Below, 10 T cell receptor beta chains from the same sample are listed, as sequenced in a study of shared clonotypes between healthy human individuals. Clones were read by immunoSEQ multiplex PCR, and TCRdb kept only the in-frame ones, dropping some. The repertoire holds some 360,000 clones, with over 70% as singletons. Material: memory CD4+ T cells sorted from blood. Subset defined: CD45RA-negative fraction. Source of these receptors: a man aged 30 to 45 in good health.

This chain connects TRBV10-1 to TRBJ2-1; D possibly corresponds to TRBD1 (6 bases). CDR1 is WNHNN and CDR2 is SYGVQD in the germline V gene (reference sequence). CDR3 length: 16 residues. Trimming pared 3 bases from V and 6 bases from J, leaving 18 bases between. DNA of the CDR3: TGCGCCAGCAGTGATTCCGGGACCACAGGGTCCAATGAGCAGTTCTTC. Residues: CASSDSGTTGSNEQFF.

The gene calls are TRBV28 and TRBJ2-1; 8 bases align to TRBD2. The junction had 8 bases not matched to a gene; V was cut back by 4 bases and J by 6 bases. This CDR3 comprises 15 residues. Germline CDR1 is MDHEN and CDR2 is SYDVKM. The CDR3, as DNA: TGTGCCAGCAGTTCACCGGGAGGGCCGCGCAATGAGCAGTTCTTC. This gives the protein CASSSPGGPRNEQFF.

The J gene is TRBJ2-5, the V gene TRBV5-4, with 9 bases identical to TRBD2. Germline CDR1 is SGHNT and CDR2 is YYREEE (reference sequence). This CDR3 has 15 residues. The V and J ends lost 0 bases and 3 bases, in that order; junction bases with no gene match: 3. This CDR3 reads CASSLASSGKETQYF. In DNA form, the CDR3 reads TGTGCCAGCAGCTTGGCCTCTAGCGGGAAAGAGACCCAGTACTTC. Using reference TRBV5-4 and TRBJ2-5 for the parts outside the CDR3, the full variable domain is ETGVTQSPTHLIKTRGQQVTLRCSSQSGHNTVSWYQQALGQGPQFIFQYYREEENGRGNFPPRFSGLQFPNYSSELNVNALELDDSALYLCASSLASSGKETQYFGPGTRLLVL.

This chain joins TRBV18 and TRBJ2-1, with 10 positions matching TRBD2. Unmatched junction bases numbered 14, after V lost 6 bases and J lost 6 bases. Germline values: CDR1 KGHSH, CDR2 LQKENI. The CDR3 consists of 17 residues. CDR3 loop: CASSPLAGAHSGNEQFF. CDR3 in DNA: TGTGCCAGCTCCCCTCTAGCGGGAGCTCACTCCGGCAATGAGCAGTTCTTC.

This clone was recorded only once. This chain uses TRBV6-9 with TRBJ2-1; 10 bases line up with TRBD2. The CDR3 has 18 residues. Unmatched junction bases numbered 15, after V lost 6 bases and J lost 4 bases. The germline V gene encodes CDR1 MNHGY and CDR2 SVAAGI. The CDR3 DNA follows: TGTGCCAGCAGACCCTCGACTGTCATAGCGGGAGGTTACAATGAGCAGTTCTTC. It encodes CASRPSTVIAGGYNEQFF.

The chain has TRBV7-9 and TRBJ1-4; D is perhaps TRBD1 (5 bases). Germline CDR1 and CDR2: SEHNR and FQNEAQ (reference sequence). The CDR3 is 14 residues long. Trimming shortened V by 5 bases and J by 8 bases, and 15 bases separated the two germline ends. This CDR3 reads CASSHQQAVEKLFF. The CDR3 region has the DNA TGTGCCAGCAGCCATCAACAGGCGGTCGAAAAACTGTTTTTT.

V and J are TRBV6-5 and TRBJ1-1, with D uncertain. The ends were cut back, 6 bases at V and 10 bases at J, with 18 bases in the middle. There are 13 residues in the CDR3. The germline gives CDR1 MNHEY, CDR2 SVGAGI. The DNA of the CDR3 is TGTGCCAGCAGCTCTGGGCCCTTAACCAGAGCTTTCTTT. This codes for CASSSGPLTRAFF.

V is TRBV19 and J is TRBJ2-5; D not resolved. Germline CDR1 reads LNHDA; CDR2 reads SQIVND (reference sequence). Deletions cut 2 bases from V and 1 base from J, with 14 bases between. This CDR3 spans 16 amino acids. CDR3 region: CASSIFGRAGQETQYF. CDR3 DNA: TGTGCCAGTAGTATATTCGGACGGGCCGGCCAAGAGACCCAGTACTTC.

The gene calls are TRBV7-2 and TRBJ2-7; the D is unclear. The germline V gene encodes CDR1 SGHTA and CDR2 FQGNSA. This CDR3 has 14 amino acids. V was shortened by 3 bases and J by 1 base, with 10 bases between the two germline ends. CDR3 amino acids: CASSFFGMSYEQYF. CDR3 nucleotides: TGTGCCAGCAGCTTTTTCGGAATGTCCTACGAGCAGTACTTC. Complete variable domain (other parts from reference TRBV7-2 and TRBJ2-7): GAGVSQSPSNKVTEKGKDVELRCDPISGHTALYWYRQSLGQGLEFLIYFQGNSAPDKSGLPSDRFSAERTGGSVSTLTIQRTQQEDSAVYLCASSFFGMSYEQYFGPGTRLTVT.

This rearrangement joins TRBV14 to TRBJ2-5; 8 bases are a match to TRBD2. The J call may be incorrect, as the DNA end agrees better with TRBJ2-7. This CDR3 comprises 14 residues. Germline-derived CDR1 and CDR2 are SGHDN and FVKESK. DNA for the CDR3: TGTGCCAGCAGCAACGGGGGGGCTATGTACGAGCAGTACTTC. Its protein is CASSNGGAMYEQYF.